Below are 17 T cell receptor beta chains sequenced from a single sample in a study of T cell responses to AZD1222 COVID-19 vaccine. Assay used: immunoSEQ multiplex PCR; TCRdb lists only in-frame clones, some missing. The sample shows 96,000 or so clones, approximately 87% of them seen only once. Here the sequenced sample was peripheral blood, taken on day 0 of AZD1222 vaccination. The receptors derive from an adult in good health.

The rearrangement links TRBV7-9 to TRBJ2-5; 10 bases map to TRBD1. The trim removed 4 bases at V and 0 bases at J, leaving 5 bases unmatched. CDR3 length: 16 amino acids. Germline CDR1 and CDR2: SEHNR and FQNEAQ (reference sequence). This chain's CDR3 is CASSSTGTGDQETQYF. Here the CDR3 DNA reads TGTGCCAGCAGCTCCACCGGGACAGGGGACCAAGAGACCCAGTACTTC.

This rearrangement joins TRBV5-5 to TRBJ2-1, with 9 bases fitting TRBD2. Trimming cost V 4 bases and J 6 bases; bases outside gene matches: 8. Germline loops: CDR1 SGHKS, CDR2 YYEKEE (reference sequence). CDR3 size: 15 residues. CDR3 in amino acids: CASSHRLAASNEQFF. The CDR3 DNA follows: TGTGCCAGCAGCCACCGACTAGCGGCCTCCAATGAGCAGTTCTTC.

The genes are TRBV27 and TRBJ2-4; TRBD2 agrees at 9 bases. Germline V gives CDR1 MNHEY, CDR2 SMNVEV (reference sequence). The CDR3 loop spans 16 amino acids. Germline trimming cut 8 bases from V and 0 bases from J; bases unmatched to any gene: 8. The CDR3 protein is CASARGGGRAKNIQYF. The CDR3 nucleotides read TGTGCCAGCGCGCGGGGGGGTGGGAGAGCCAAAAACATTCAGTACTTC.

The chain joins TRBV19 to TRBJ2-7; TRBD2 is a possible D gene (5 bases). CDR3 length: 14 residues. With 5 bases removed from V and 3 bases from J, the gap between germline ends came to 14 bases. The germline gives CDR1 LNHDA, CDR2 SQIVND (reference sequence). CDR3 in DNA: TGTGCCAGTAGTTGGGGTTCCGGAGGCTACGAGCAGTACTTC. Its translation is CASSWGSGGYEQYF.

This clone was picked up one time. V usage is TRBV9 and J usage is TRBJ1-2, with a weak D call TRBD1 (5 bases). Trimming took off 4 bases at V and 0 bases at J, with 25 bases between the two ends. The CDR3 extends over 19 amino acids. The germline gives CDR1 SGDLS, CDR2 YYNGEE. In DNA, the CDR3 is TGTGCCAGCAGCTTAACTCCAGGGAAAACGGGTGAATCTAACTATGGCTACACCTTC. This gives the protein CASSLTPGKTGESNYGYTF.

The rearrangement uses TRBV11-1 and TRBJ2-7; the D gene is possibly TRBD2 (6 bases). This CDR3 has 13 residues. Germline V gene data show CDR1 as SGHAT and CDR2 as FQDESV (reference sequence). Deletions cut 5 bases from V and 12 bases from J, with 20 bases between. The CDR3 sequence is CASSPRDAGPRYF. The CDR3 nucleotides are TGTGCCAGCAGCCCTAGGGACGCGGGGCCACGGTACTTC.

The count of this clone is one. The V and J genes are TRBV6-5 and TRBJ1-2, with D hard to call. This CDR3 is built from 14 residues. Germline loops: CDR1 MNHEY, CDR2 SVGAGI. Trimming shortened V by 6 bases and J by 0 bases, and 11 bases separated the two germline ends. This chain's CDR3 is CASRVGVSNYGYTF. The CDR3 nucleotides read TGTGCCAGCAGGGTCGGGGTCTCTAACTATGGCTACACCTTC.

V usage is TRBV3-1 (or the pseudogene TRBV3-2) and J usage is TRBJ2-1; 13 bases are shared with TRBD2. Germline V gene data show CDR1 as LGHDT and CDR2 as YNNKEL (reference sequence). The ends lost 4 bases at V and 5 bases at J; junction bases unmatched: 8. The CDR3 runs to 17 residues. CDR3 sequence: CASSPRTSGSGNNEQFF. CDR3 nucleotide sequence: TGTGCCAGCAGCCCCCGGACTAGCGGGAGCGGTAACAATGAGCAGTTCTTC.

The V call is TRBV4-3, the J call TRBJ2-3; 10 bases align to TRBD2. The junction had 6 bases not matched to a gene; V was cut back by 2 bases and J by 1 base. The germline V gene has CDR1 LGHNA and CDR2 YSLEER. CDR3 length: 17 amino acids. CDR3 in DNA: TGCGCCAGCAGCCAAATGCTAGCGGGAGTGGGCACAGATACGCAGTATTTT. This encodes CASSQMLAGVGTDTQYF.

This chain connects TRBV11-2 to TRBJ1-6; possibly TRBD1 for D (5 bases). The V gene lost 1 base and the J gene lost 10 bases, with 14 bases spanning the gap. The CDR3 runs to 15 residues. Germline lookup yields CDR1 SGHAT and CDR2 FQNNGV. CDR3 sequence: CASSLVGAGVSPLHF. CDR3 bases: TGTGCCAGCAGCTTAGTAGGGGCCGGTGTATCACCCCTCCACTTT.

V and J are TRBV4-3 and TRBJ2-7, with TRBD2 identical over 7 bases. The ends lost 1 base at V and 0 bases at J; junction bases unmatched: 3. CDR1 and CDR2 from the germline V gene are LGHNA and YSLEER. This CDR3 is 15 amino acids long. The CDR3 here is CASSQVREDSYEQYF. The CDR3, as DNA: TGCGCCAGCAGCCAAGTTCGGGAGGACTCCTACGAGCAGTACTTC.

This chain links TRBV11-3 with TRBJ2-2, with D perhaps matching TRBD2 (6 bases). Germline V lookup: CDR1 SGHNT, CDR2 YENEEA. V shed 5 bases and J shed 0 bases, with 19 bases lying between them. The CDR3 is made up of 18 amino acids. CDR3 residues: CASSPNPLAHANTGELFF. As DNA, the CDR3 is TGTGCCAGCAGCCCCAACCCTCTAGCGCACGCGAACACCGGGGAGCTGTTTTTT.

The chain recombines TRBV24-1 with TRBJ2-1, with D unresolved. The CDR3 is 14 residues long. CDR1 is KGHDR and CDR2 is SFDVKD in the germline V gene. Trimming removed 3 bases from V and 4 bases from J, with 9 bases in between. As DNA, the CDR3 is TGTGCCACCAGTGATACTGCCAGATACAATGAGCAGTTCTTC. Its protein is CATSDTARYNEQFF.

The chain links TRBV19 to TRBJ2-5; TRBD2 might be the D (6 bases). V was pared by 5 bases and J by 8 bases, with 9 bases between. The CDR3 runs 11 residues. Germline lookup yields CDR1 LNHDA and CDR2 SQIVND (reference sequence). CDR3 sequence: CASSSSDTQYF. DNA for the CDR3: TGTGCCAGTAGTTCTAGCGACACCCAGTACTTC.

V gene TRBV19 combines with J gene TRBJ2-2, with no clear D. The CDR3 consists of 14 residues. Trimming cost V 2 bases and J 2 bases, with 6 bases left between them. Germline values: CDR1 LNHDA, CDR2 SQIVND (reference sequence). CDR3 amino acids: CASSISVNTGELFF. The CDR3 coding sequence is TGTGCCAGTAGTATATCTGTTAACACCGGGGAGCTGTTTTTT.

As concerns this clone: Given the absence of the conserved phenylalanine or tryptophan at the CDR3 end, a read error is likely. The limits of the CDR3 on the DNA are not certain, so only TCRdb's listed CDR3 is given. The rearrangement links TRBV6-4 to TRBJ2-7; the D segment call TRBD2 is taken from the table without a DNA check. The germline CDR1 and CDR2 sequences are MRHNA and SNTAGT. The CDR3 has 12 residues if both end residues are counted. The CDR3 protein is CASGLKLAVLTL.

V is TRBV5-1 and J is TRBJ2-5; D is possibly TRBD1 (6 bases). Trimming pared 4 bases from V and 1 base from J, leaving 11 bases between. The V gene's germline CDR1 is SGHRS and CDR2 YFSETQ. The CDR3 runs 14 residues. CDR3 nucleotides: TGCGCCAGCAGCACCGGACAGAGCCAAGAGACCCAGTACTTC. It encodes CASSTGQSQETQYF.